This is a list of T cell receptor beta chains from one sample in a study of Ad26.COV2.S vaccination and SARS-CoV-2 variants. The data were produced by immunoSEQ multiplex PCR, yet TCRdb's version contains in-frame clones alone and is incomplete. The sample records about 470,000 clones, less than 95% being singletons. Sequenced material: peripheral blood, taken in a trial of Ad26.COV2.S vaccine versus placebo. The origin of the receptors is a person aged 18-60 years who received the Ad26.COV2.S COVID-19 vaccine or a placebo. CDR3s include the opening cysteine and the closing phenylalanine or tryptophan. A D gene is named only where the DNA matches it firmly. Size tells how often a clone was seen (once, few, many) or the class of an expanded clone, and some rows leave it out.

J	size	D	V	CDR3	DNA
TRBJ2-7	NA	NA	TRBV9	CASSVGTGGSYEQYF	TGTGCCAGCAGCGTAGGAACGGGTGGCTCCTACGAGCAGTACTTC
TRBJ2-5	NA	TRBD2	TRBV4-1	CASSQEGVAGGPETQYF	TGCGCCAGCAGCCAAGAAGGGGTAGCGGGAGGGCCAGAGACCCAGTACTTC
TRBJ2-7	NA	NA	TRBV27	CASSFSPYSPYEQYF	TGTGCCAGCAGTTTTTCCCCGTATTCCCCCTACGAGCAGTACTTC
TRBJ1-4	few	TRBD1	TRBV7-9	CASSPLTGLTNEKLFF	TGTGCCAGCAGCCCACTGACAGGGTTGACTAATGAAAAACTGTTTTTT
TRBJ1-5	NA	NA	TRBV28	CASSPGLSNQPQHF	TGTGCCAGCAGCCCGGGACTAAGCAATCAGCCCCAGCATTTT
TRBJ2-2	NA	NA	TRBV14	CASSPLGSAGELFF	TGTGCCAGCAGCCCACTCGGCAGCGCTGGGGAGCTGTTTTTT
TRBJ2-3	NA	TRBD2	TRBV29-1	CSLGGASGESTDTQYF	TGCAGCCTTGGAGGGGCTAGCGGGGAAAGCACAGATACGCAGTATTTT
TRBJ2-1	NA	TRBD2	TRBV14	CASSQVALAGYNEQFF	TGTGCCAGCAGCCAAGTGGCACTAGCGGGGTACAATGAGCAGTTCTTC
TRBJ1-2	NA	TRBD1	TRBV3-1/TRBV3-2	CASSLRGDEGGYTF	TGTGCCAGCAGCCTCAGGGGGGACGAGGGTGGCTACACCTTC
TRBJ2-7	NA	TRBD2	TRBV4-3	CTSSQEGTSANYEQYF	TGCACCAGCAGCCAAGAGGGGACTAGCGCTAACTACGAGCAGTACTTC
TRBJ1-2	NA	NA	TRBV7-2	CASSATGLVYGYTF	TGTGCCAGCAGCGCTACCGGGCTCGTCTATGGCTACACCTTC
TRBJ2-1	NA	TRBD2	TRBV10-2	CASSGRLAGLGEQFF	TGCGCCAGCAGTGGGAGGCTAGCGGGACTCGGTGAGCAGTTCTTC
TRBJ2-7	NA	NA	TRBV13	CASSLSAGSSYEQYF	TGTGCCAGCAGCTTATCTGCTGGAAGCTCCTACGAGCAGTACTTC
TRBJ2-1	NA	TRBD2	TRBV10-3	CAISESSGRGNEQFF	TGTGCCATCAGTGAGTCTAGCGGGAGGGGCAATGAGCAGTTCTTC
TRBJ2-7	NA	NA	TRBV29-1	CSVMSTGLTSEQYF	TGCAGCGTTATGTCGACAGGCCTGACCTCCGAGCAGTACTTC